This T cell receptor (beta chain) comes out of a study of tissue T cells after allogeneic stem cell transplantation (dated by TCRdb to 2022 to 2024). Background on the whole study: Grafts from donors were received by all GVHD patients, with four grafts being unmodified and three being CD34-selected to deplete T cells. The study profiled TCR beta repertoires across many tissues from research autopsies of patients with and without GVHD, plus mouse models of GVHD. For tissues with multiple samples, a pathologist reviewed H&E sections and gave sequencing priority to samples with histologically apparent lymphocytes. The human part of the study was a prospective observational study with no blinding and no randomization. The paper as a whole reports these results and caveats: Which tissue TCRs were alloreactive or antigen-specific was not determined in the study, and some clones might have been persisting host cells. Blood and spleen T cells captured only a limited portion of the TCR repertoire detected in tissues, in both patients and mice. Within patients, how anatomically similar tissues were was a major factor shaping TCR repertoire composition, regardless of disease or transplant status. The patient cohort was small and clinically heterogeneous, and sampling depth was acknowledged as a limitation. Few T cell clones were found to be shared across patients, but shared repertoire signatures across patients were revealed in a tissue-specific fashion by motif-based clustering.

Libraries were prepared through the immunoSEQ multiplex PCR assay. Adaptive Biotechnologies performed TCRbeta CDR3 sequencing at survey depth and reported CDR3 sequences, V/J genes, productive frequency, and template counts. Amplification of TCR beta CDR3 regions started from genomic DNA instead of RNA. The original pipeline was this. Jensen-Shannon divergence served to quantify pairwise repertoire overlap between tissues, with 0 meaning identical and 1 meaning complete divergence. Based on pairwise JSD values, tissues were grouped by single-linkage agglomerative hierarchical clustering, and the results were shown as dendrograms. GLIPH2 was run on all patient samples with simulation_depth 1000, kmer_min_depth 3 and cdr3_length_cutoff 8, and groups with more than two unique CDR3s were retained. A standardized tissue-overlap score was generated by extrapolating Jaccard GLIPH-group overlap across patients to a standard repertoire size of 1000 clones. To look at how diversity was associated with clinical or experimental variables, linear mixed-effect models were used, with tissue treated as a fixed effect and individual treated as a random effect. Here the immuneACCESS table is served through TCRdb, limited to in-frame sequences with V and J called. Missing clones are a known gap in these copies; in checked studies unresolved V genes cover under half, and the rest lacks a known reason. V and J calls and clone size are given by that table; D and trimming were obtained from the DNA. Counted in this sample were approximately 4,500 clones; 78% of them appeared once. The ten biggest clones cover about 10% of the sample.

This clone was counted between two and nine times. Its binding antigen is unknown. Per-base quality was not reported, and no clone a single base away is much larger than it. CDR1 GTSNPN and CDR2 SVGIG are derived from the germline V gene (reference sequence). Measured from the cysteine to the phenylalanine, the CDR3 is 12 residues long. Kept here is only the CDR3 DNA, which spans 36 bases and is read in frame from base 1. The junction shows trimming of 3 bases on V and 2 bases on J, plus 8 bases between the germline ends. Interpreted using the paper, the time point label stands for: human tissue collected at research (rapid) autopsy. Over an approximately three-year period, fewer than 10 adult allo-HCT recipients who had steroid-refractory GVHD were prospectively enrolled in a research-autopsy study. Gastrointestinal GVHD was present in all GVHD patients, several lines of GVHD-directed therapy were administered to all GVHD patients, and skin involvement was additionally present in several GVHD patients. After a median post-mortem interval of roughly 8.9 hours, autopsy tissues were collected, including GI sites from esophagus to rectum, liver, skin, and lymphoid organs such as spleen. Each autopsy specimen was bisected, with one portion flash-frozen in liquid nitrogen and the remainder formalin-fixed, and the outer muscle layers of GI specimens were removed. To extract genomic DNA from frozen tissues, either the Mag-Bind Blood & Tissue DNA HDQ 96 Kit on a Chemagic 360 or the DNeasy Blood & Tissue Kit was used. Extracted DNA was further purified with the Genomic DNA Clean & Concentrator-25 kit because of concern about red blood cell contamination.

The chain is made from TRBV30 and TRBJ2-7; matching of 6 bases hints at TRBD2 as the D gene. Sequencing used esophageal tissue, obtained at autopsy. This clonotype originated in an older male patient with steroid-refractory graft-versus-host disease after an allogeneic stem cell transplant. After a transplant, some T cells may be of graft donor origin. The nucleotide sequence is TGTGCCTGGAGGGCTAGCGCCTACGAGCAGTACTTC. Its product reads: CAWRASAYEQYF.